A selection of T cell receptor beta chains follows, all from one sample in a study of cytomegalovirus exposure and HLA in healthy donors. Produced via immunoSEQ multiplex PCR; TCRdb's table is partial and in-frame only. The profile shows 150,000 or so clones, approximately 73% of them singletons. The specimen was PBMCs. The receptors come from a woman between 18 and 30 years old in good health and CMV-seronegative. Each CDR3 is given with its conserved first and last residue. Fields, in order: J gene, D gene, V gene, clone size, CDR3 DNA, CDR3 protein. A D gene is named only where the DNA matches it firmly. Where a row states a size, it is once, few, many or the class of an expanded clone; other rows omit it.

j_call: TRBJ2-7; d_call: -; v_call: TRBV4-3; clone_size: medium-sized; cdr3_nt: TGCGCCAGCAGCCAAGGGGAAGGGGGGGGAAGCTACGAGCAGTACTTC; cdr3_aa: CASSQGEGGGSYEQYF
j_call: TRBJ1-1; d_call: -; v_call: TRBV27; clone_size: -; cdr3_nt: TGTGCCAGCAGTTTAAGGCCCAGGGGTACTGAAGCTTTCTTT; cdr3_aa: CASSLRPRGTEAFF
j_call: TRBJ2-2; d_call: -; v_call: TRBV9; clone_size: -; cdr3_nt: TGTGCCAGCAGCGTAGAGGGGGCCGGGGAGCTGTTTTTT; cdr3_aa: CASSVEGAGELFF
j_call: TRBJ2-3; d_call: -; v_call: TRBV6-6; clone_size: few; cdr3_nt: TGTGCCAGCAGTTACTCCACAGGAACAGATACGCAGTATTTT; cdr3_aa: CASSYSTGTDTQYF
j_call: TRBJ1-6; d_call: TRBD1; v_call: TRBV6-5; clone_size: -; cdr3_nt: TGTGCCAGCAGGGGGACAGGTATCACAAATTCACCCCTCCACTTT; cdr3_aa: CASRGTGITNSPLHF
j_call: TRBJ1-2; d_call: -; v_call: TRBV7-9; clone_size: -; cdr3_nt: TGTGCCAGCAGAATCGGGGGGGACTTC; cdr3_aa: CASRIGGDF
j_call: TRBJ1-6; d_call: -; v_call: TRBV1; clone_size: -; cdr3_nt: TGCACCAGCAGCCTGTGGGACAGGGATAATTCACCCCTCCACTTT; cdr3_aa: CTSSLWDRDNSPLHF
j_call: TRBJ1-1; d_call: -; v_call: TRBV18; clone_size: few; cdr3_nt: TGTGCCAGCTCACCACAGCCTATAACAGGGAACACTGAAGCTTTCTTT; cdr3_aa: CASSPQPITGNTEAFF
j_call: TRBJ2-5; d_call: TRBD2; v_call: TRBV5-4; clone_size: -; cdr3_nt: TGTGCCAGCAGCTTGGCGAGGTCGGGCGGGGGGACCCAGTACTTC; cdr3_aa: CASSLARSGGGTQYF
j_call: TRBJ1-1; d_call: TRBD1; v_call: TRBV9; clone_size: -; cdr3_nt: TGTGCCAGCAGCGAAGGGACAGGGAACACTGAAGCTTTCTTT; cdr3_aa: CASSEGTGNTEAFF
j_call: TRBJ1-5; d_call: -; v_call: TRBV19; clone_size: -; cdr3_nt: TGTGCCAGTAGTAACAGCCTTAATCAGCCCCAGCATTTT; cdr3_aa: CASSNSLNQPQHF
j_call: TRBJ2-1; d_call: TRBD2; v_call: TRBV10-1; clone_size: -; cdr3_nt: TGCGCCAGCAGTGGGGGGACTAGCGGGAGGGATGAGCAGTTCTTC; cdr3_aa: CASSGGTSGRDEQFF
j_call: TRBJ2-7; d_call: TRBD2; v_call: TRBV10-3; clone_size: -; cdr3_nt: TGTGCCATCAGTGAGTATAGCGGGGGCTCCTACGAGCAGTACTTC; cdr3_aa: CAISEYSGGSYEQYF
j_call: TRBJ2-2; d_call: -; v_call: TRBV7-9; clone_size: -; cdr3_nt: TGTGCCAGCAGCTTATTGGATAGACAGTACAACACCGGGGAGCTGTTTTTT; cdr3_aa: CASSLLDRQYNTGELFF
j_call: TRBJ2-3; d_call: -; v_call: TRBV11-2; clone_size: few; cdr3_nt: TGTGCCAGCAGCCCAGAGAGGCATGCGGTAGATGCGCAGTATTTT; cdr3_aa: CASSPERHAVDAQYF
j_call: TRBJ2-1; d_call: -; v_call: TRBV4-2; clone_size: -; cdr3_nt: TGTGCCAGCAGCCAAGATAGACGGGAGGAGCAGTTCTTC; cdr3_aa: CASSQDRREEQFF
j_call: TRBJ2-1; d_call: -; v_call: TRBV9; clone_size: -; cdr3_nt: TGTGCCAGCAGCCCCACGGGGGGCGCGTATGAGCAGTTCTTC; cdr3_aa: CASSPTGGAYEQFF
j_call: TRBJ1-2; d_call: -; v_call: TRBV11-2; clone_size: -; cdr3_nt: TGTGCCAGCAGCGCGGGGACTTGGGGCAGGCACCCCTATGGCTACACCTTC; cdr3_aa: CASSAGTWGRHPYGYTF